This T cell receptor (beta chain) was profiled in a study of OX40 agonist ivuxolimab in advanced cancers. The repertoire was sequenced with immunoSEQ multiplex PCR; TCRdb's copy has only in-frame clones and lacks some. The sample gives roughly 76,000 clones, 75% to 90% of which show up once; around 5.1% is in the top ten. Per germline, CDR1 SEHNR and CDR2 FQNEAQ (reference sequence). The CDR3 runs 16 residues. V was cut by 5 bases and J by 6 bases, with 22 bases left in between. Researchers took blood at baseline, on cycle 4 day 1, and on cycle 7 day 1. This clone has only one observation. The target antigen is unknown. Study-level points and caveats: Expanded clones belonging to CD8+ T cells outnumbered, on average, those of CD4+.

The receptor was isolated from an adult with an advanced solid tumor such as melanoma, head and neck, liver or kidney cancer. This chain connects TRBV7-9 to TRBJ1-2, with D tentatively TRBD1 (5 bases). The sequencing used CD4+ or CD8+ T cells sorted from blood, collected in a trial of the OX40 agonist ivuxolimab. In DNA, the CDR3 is TGTGCCAGCAGCCGAGGCGGGGGGACGCCATCCCATGGCTACACCTTC. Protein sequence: CASSRGGGTPSHGYTF. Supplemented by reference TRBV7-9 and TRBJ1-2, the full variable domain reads DTGVSQNPRHKITKRGQNVTFRCDPISEHNRLYWYRQTLGQGPEFLTYFQNEAQLEKSRLLSDRFSAERPKGSFSTLEIQRTEQGDSAMYLCASSRGGGTPSHGYTFGSGTRLTVV.